The rows below give T cell receptor beta chains drawn from one sample of a study of neurological immune-mediated disorders. From the 5' RACE reads, TCRdb called clonotypes with MiXCR, one entry per CDR3 protein. This table has tens of thousands of distinct CDR3 sequences, less than 10% appearing once. The sample was PBMCs. Source of these receptors: a man in his thirties or forties in good health. CDR3s include the opening cysteine and the closing phenylalanine or tryptophan. A D gene is named only where the DNA matches it firmly. Expanded clones are given a class, and other clones once, few, many or no size at all.

clone_size | j_call | d_call | v_call | cdr3_aa | cdr3_nt
many | TRBJ2-5 | - | TRBV5-1 | CASRPHGETQYF | TGCGCCAGCAGGCCCCACGGTGAGACCCAGTACTTC
many | TRBJ2-1 | TRBD1 | TRBV27 | CVSTRDRGYNEQFF | TGTGTCAGCACCCGGGACAGGGGATACAATGAGCAGTTCTTC
many | TRBJ2-7 | TRBD2 | TRBV3-1 | CASSPTSGRAYSYEQYF | TGTGCCAGCAGCCCGACTAGCGGGAGGGCCTATTCCTACGAGCAGTACTTC
- | TRBJ1-1 | - | TRBV28 | CASSFQPGYTEAFF | TGTGCCAGCAGTTTCCAGCCTGGGTACACTGAAGCTTTCTTT
few | TRBJ2-1 | TRBD1 | TRBV29-1 | CSVSGTGAYNEQFF | TGCAGCGTTTCCGGGACAGGTGCCTACAATGAGCAGTTCTTC
many | TRBJ1-2 | TRBD1 | TRBV7-2 | CASRSTGTNGYTF | TGTGCCAGCAGGTCGACAGGGACTAATGGCTACACCTTC
- | TRBJ2-4 | TRBD2 | TRBV19 | CARLAGDPLWNGNIQYF | TGTGCCCGTCTAGCGGGAGATCCGCTGTGGAACGGAAACATTCAGTACTTC
many | TRBJ2-1 | - | TRBV11-2 | CASSKKAGPSLPYNEQFF | TGTGCCAGCAGCAAAAAAGCGGGCCCGAGCTTACCTTACAATGAGCAGTTCTTC
medium-sized | TRBJ2-5 | - | TRBV3-1 | CASSPQETQYF | TGTGCCAGCAGCCCACAAGAGACCCAGTACTTC
many | TRBJ2-1 | TRBD1 | TRBV10-2 | CASSEAGQGYDEQFF | TGCGCCAGCAGTGAGGCGGGACAGGGTTATGATGAGCAGTTCTTC
many | TRBJ1-5 | - | TRBV5-1 | CASSLAPDGVGPQHF | TGCGCCAGCAGCTTGGCCCCGGACGGCGTCGGGCCCCAGCATTTT
many | TRBJ1-6 | - | TRBV6-6 | CASSYSGGRGVRNSPLHF | TGTGCCAGCAGTTACTCGGGCGGCAGGGGCGTAAGGAATTCACCCCTCCACTTT
many | TRBJ2-7 | TRBD2 | TRBV5-1 | CASSLLSGGYEQYF | TGCGCCAGCAGCTTGCTTAGCGGGGGGTACGAGCAGTACTTC
many | TRBJ2-7 | - | TRBV5-6 | CASSNQWKPYEQYF | TGTGCCAGCAGCAACCAGTGGAAACCCTACGAGCAGTACTTC
- | TRBJ1-1 | - | TRBV10-3 | CAINESKSANTEASF | TGTGCCATCAATGAGTCGAAGTCGGCGAACACTGAAGCTTCCTTT
many | TRBJ2-3 | TRBD1 | TRBV27 | CASSFDSPGTGVQYF | TGTGCCAGCAGTTTCGACAGCCCCGGGACAGGGGTGCAGTATTTT
many | TRBJ2-7 | - | TRBV7-2 | CASSFVGIYEQYF | TGTGCCAGCAGCTTCGTCGGGATTTACGAGCAGTACTTC
many | TRBJ2-4 | - | TRBV7-2 | CASTQYGARTKNIQYF | TGTGCCAGCACCCAATACGGGGCTAGAACCAAAAACATTCAGTACTTC
many | TRBJ2-1 | TRBD2 | TRBV24-1 | CATSDPYSTSGRYNEQFF | TGTGCCACCAGTGATCCCTATTCGACTAGCGGGAGGTACAATGAGCAGTTCTTC
few | TRBJ2-7 | - | TRBV10-3 | CAISDTSSSYEQYF | TGTGCCATCAGTGATACGAGCAGCTCCTACGAGCAGTACTTC
many | TRBJ2-6 | - | TRBV15 | CATSREGPRGPGANVLTF | TGTGCCACCAGCAGAGAGGGCCCTCGGGGACCTGGGGCCAACGTCCTGACTTTC
- | TRBJ2-7 | - | TRBV20-1 | CSAWDAPSYEQYF | TGCAGTGCTTGGGACGCACCCTCCTACGAGCAGTACTTC
many | TRBJ1-5 | - | TRBV6-1 | CASSEIGGRNQPQHF | TGTGCCAGCAGTGAAATCGGTGGTCGCAATCAGCCCCAGCATTTT
many | TRBJ1-1 | - | TRBV5-5 | CASSLGGIGSTEAFF | TGTGCCAGCAGCTTGGGGGGAATTGGGAGCACTGAAGCTTTCTTT
many | TRBJ2-2 | TRBD2 | TRBV20-1 | CSARLAGNTGELFF | TGCAGTGCCCGACTAGCGGGGAACACCGGGGAGCTGTTTTTT
many | TRBJ1-1 | - | TRBV12-3/TRBV12-4 | CASSLGPGAVVAFF | TGTGCCAGCAGCCTGGGACCAGGGGCGGTTGTGGCTTTCTTT
many | TRBJ2-4 | TRBD2 | TRBV7-2 | CASSDGGGVIQYF | TGTGCCAGCAGCGACGGCGGGGGGGTCATTCAGTACTTC
many | TRBJ1-2 | TRBD1 | TRBV29-1 | CSVEDRRTGPYGYTF | TGCAGCGTTGAAGATCGGAGGACAGGCCCCTATGGCTACACCTTC
many | TRBJ2-1 | - | TRBV15 | CATSRDLVEQFF | TGTGCCACCAGCAGAGATCTGGTTGAGCAGTTCTTC
few | TRBJ2-2 | - | TRBV19 | CASSMGQLYTGELFF | TGTGCCAGTAGTATGGGACAACTGTACACCGGGGAGCTGTTTTTT
many | TRBJ2-7 | TRBD1 | TRBV6-5 | CASKLDRGHEQYF | TGTGCCAGCAAACTGGACAGGGGCCACGAGCAGTACTTC
many | TRBJ2-7 | TRBD1 | TRBV7-2 | CASSLKTGAYYEQYF | TGTGCCAGCAGCCTAAAGACAGGGGCCTACTACGAGCAGTACTTC
many | TRBJ1-5 | - | TRBV28 | CASGGYGNQPQHF | TGTGCCAGCGGGGGATACGGTAATCAGCCCCAGCATTTT
many | TRBJ2-2 | - | TRBV5-6 | CASSSRRRYGELFF | TGTGCCAGCAGCTCGAGAAGGAGGTACGGGGAGCTGTTTTTT
many | TRBJ2-5 | - | TRBV20-1 | CSAIWKLGETQYF | TGCAGTGCCATTTGGAAACTAGGAGAGACCCAGTACTTC
many | TRBJ2-1 | - | TRBV5-1 | CASSPRALSYNEQFF | TGCGCCAGCAGTCCTCGGGCGCTTTCCTACAATGAGCAGTTCTTC
- | TRBJ2-5 | - | TRBV24-1 | CATSGLGKDQETKYF | TGTGCCACCAGTGGTCTAGGGAAGGACCAAGAGACCAAGTACTTC
few | TRBJ2-5 | - | TRBV29-1 | CSGRAYQETQYF | TGCAGCGGGCGTGCGTACCAAGAGACCCAGTACTTC
- | TRBJ1-1 | TRBD1 | TRBV6-5 | CASSLRGRGRESAFF | TGTGCCAGCAGCCTCCGGGGGAGGGGGCGGGAGTCAGCTTTCTTT
- | TRBJ2-1 | TRBD2 | TRBV5-6 | CASSLGLAGDYYYNEQFF | TGTGCCAGCAGCTTGGGACTAGCGGGAGATTACTACTACAATGAGCAGTTCTTC
many | TRBJ1-3 | - | TRBV18 | CASSAWGLGNTIYF | TGTGCCAGCTCAGCCTGGGGGCTCGGAAACACCATATATTTT
many | TRBJ2-4 | - | TRBV7-9 | CASSLGAGGAKNIQYF | TGTGCCAGCAGCTTAGGGGCAGGGGGGGCCAAAAACATTCAGTACTTC
many | TRBJ2-1 | - | TRBV5-1 | CASSLVGLSNEQFF | TGCGCCAGCAGCTTGGTTGGGTTGAGTAATGAGCAGTTCTTC
many | TRBJ2-7 | - | TRBV3-1 | CASSRGTGDSYEQYF | TGTGCCAGCAGCCGCGGGACTGGGGACTCCTACGAGCAGTACTTC
many | TRBJ2-5 | - | TRBV7-9 | CASSVLAGNQETQYF | TGTGCCAGCAGCGTCTTGGCGGGCAACCAAGAGACCCAGTACTTC
many | TRBJ1-1 | TRBD1 | TRBV7-9 | CASSSLPGQGKAFF | TGTGCCAGCAGCTCCCTCCCCGGACAGGGAAAAGCTTTCTTT
many | TRBJ2-7 | TRBD1 | TRBV28 | CASSLFRQGDSYEQYF | TGTGCCAGCAGTTTATTTAGACAGGGGGACTCCTACGAGCAGTACTTC
many | TRBJ1-1 | TRBD1 | TRBV29-1 | CSVRQGNTEAFF | TGCAGCGTGCGACAGGGGAATACTGAAGCTTTCTTT
many | TRBJ2-7 | - | TRBV15 | CATSRASANPNNEASSYEQYF | TGTGCCACCAGCAGAGCCTCAGCCAATCCTAACAACGAGGCTAGCTCCTACGAGCAGTACTTC
many | TRBJ2-5 | - | TRBV7-2 | CASSPQGGGPRTQYF | TGTGCCAGCAGCCCTCAAGGGGGTGGTCCGAGGACCCAGTACTTC
many | TRBJ2-2 | TRBD2 | TRBV20-1 | CSARELAGDTGELFF | TGCAGTGCTAGGGAACTAGCGGGGGACACCGGGGAGCTGTTTTTT
few | TRBJ2-7 | TRBD1 | TRBV20-1 | CSARGDRVEYEQYF | TGCAGTGCTAGAGGGGACAGGGTGGAATACGAGCAGTACTTC
many | TRBJ2-3 | - | TRBV18 | CASSPPSSTDTQYF | TGTGCCAGCTCACCACCCTCTAGCACAGATACGCAGTATTTT
many | TRBJ2-5 | - | TRBV18 | CATSPGEGETQYF | TGTGCCACCTCGCCGGGAGAGGGGGAGACCCAGTACTTC
many | TRBJ2-5 | TRBD1 | TRBV7-9 | CASRGTGGQETQYF | TGTGCCAGCAGAGGTACAGGGGGCCAAGAGACCCAGTACTTC
- | TRBJ1-1 | - | TRBV20-1 | CSARDVSDTEAFF | TGCAGTGCTAGAGATGTCTCCGACACTGAAGCTTTCTTT
many | TRBJ2-3 | - | TRBV5-1 | CASRMADTQYF | TGCGCCAGCAGGATGGCAGATACGCAGTATTTT